This TCR beta chain was obtained from a study of T cell repertoires in cytomegalovirus infection. Study-level background: Both a matching HLA type and CMV infection were indicated by public TCR beta signatures. Study findings and constraints: Dominating the ex vivo response were TCR beta clonotypes that were CMV-specific and HLA-C-restricted. Carriers of CMV plus the relevant HLA were identified by cumulative public TCR beta family frequency.

The trim removed 4 bases at V and 5 bases at J, leaving 16 bases unmatched. This CDR3 spans 17 amino acids. This clonotype was recorded at least ten times. Its matching antigen is unknown. TCRdb reprocessed the reads via MiXCR and lists one record per CDR3 protein. The table records about 530,000 distinct CDR3 sequences, about 25% of them present only once. The rearrangement uses TRBV12-3 or TRBV12-4 and TRBJ1-1, with 7 bases fitting TRBD1. What was sequenced was PBMCs. The receptor comes from a human donor in good health (CMV status not recorded). Some clones in this sample may be carry-over from other donors' samples. CDR3 bases: TGTGCCAGCAGTTCCCAAATGTCTGACAGGGTAGGGACTGAAGCTTTCTTT. This sequence encodes CASSSQMSDRVGTEAFF.